This T cell receptor beta chain was identified in a study of metastatic and nonmetastatic thyroid tumors. Overall study context: Peripheral blood and tumor or nodule samples from malignant and benign thyroid patients were compared.

Study-wide points: Across blood and tumor, TCR beta diversity in malignant thyroid tumors was reportedly significantly higher than in benign nodules.

As originally analysed: A distant-metastasis classifier for papillary thyroid cancer was built using CDR3 differences across clinicopathological groups. TCRdb reprocessed the PCR reads via MiXCR. TCRdb, not the authors, supplied the V and J calls. Of some 11,000 clones in the sample, around 30% were seen once. To note about this clone: Its antigen is not known.

J was trimmed by 2 bases and V by 3 bases; bases with no gene match: 9. CDR3 size: 19 residues. Thyroid surgery had not been preceded by any treatment in any patient. Sequenced sample: tumor tissue. This rearrangement joins TRBV7-1 to TRBJ2-1; 14 positions agree with TRBD2. TRBV7-1 is filed as an ORF, its function uncertain. This receptor was taken from a female donor with papillary thyroid cancer or a benign thyroid nodule (not recorded which). Some clones in this sample may be carry-over from other donors' samples. The CDR3 region has the DNA TGTGCCAGCAGCTCGGGACTAGCGGGAGTACGGACGCCCTACAATGAGCAGTTCTTC. Translation: CASSSGLAGVRTPYNEQFF.